This T cell receptor beta chain was obtained from a study of T cells after posttransplantation cyclophosphamide. Using immunoSEQ multiplex PCR, the repertoire was profiled, and TCRdb retains in-frame clones only, with some absent. The sample lists some 53,000 clones; just over 85% were seen once. In its sample, this clone was seen once. The source is a man younger than 45 with a blood cancer, CMV-positive, and with a related stem cell donor. Sequencing input: PBMCs.

Written as DNA, the CDR3 is TGTGCCAGCAGCCAAGTCGGGGTCGGCTACGAGCAGTACTTC. It translates to CASSQVGVGYEQYF. The gene calls are TRBV4-2 and TRBJ2-7; weak D call: TRBD2 (5 bases). Germline assignment: CDR1 LGHNA and CDR2 YNFKEQ. The CDR3 runs 14 residues. The germline V and J ends were trimmed by 1 base and 3 bases, with 10 bases remaining between them.